The next 6 T cell receptor beta chains were all read from a single sample in a study of T-cell memory formation after mild COVID-19 (dated by TCRdb to about 2021). Library creation used 5' RACE. Sequenced using an Illumina NovaSeq 6000. TCRdb trimmed public reads at Q25 via fastp, called clones via MiXCR and kept in-frame beta chains. Here each entry gathers all rows of one CDR3 protein and keeps the most common genes and DNA. The sample profile shows around 200,000 distinct CDR3 sequences; over 20% of them were found once. The ten largest clones add up to 23% of the sample. Sequenced: PBMCs or a T cell subset sorted from them (not recorded which). The receptors come from an adult woman who had mild COVID-19 (a few samples of this study predate the infection). The sample titles of this study are shuffled in the database, so cell type and time point are left out; the donor was told from shared clones.

V usage is TRBV11-2 and J usage is TRBJ1-1; 9 nucleotides line up with TRBD1. The V gene's germline CDR1 is SGHAT and CDR2 FQNNGV. This CDR3 comprises 15 residues. The V gene end was trimmed by 3 bases and the J gene end by 5 bases; junction bases not matched to a gene: 7. The CDR3, as DNA: TGTGCCAGCAGCTTCTCGACAGGGGGAGAGACTGAAGCTTTCTTT. This codes for CASSFSTGGETEAFF.

The chain recombines TRBV7-9 with TRBJ1-1; TRBD1 matches 12 bases. V was pared by 5 bases and J by 3 bases, with 7 bases of the junction left unmatched. Germline CDR1 reads SEHNR; CDR2 reads FQNEAQ (reference sequence). The CDR3 is 16 residues long. For the CDR3, the DNA is TGTGCCAGCAGCGACCGGGACAGGGGGCTGGACACTGAAGCTTTCTTT. Amino acid sequence: CASSDRDRGLDTEAFF. The whole variable domain, filled in from reference TRBV7-9 and TRBJ1-1, reads DTGVSQNPRHKITKRGQNVTFRCDPISEHNRLYWYRQTLGQGPEFLTYFQNEAQLEKSRLLSDRFSAERPKGSFSTLEIQRTEQGDSAMYLCASSDRDRGLDTEAFFGQGTRLTVV.

In its sample, this clonotype was seen a few times. The rearrangement links TRBV29-1 to TRBJ2-3, with D unresolved. This CDR3 has 13 residues. V was clipped by 4 bases and J by 1 base, with 9 bases between them. The germline V gene has CDR1 SQVTM and CDR2 ANQGSEA. The CDR3 region is CSVGPGRTDTQYF. DNA of the CDR3: TGCAGCGTTGGACCGGGCCGCACAGATACGCAGTATTTT.

This chain joins TRBV12-3 or TRBV12-4 and TRBJ2-7, with a possible D match to TRBD1 (5 bases). V was clipped by 7 bases and J by 6 bases, with 13 bases between them. The CDR3 loop spans 12 amino acids. The CDR3 is CASTQGGIEQYF. The CDR3 DNA reads TGTGCCAGCACCCAGGGCGGTATCGAGCAGTACTTC.

This clonotype was counted a few times. J is TRBJ1-1 and V is TRBV12-3 or TRBV12-4; 9 nucleotides agree with TRBD1. Losses at the gene ends were 7 bases for V and 5 bases for J; bases not matched to a gene: 5. The CDR3 extends over 13 amino acids. This CDR3 reads CASTGGQGTEAFF. The DNA for the CDR3 is TGTGCCAGCACCGGGGGACAGGGAACTGAAGCTTTCTTT.

This chain uses TRBV24-1 with TRBJ1-2; D remains ambiguous. CDR1 is KGHDR and CDR2 is SFDVKD in the germline V gene. V lost 2 bases to trimming and J lost 1 base, with 10 bases between them. The CDR3 runs to 15 residues. CDR3 residues: CATSDYRASNYGYTF. CDR3 coding DNA: TGTGCCACCAGTGATTACCGGGCTAGTAACTATGGCTACACCTTC.